The T cell receptor beta chain under discussion was sequenced for a study of cytomegalovirus exposure and HLA in healthy donors. Study-level findings and limits: A later analysis showed TCR association rates differing by HLA locus, peaking at DRB1 and lowest at HLA-C. Analysis performed later found about 18,000 TCR beta sequences associated with HLA alleles at 0.05 false discovery rate. The study designated 160 or so TCR beta chains cytomegalovirus-associated. TCR beta chain V- and J-gene trimming was linked, in a later analysis, to a missense variant in DCLRE1C.

Germline-derived CDR1 and CDR2 are SQVTM and ANQGSEA. The CDR3 has 11 residues. The V gene lost 5 bases and the J gene lost 4 bases, with 7 bases spanning the gap. On this clone itself: The target antigen is unknown.

Both 60 Vbeta primers and 13 Jbeta primers went into the PCR. This table comes from immunoSEQ multiplex PCR, and its TCRdb copy is limited to in-frame clones, with some not included. This table holds 150,000 to 200,000 clones, approximately 70% found once. The chain has TRBV29-1 and TRBJ2-3; D is possibly TRBD1 (5 bases). Sequencing was carried out using PBMCs. This receptor was identified in a man aged 35-49 years in good health and CMV-seropositive. The CDR3 coding sequence is TGCAGCGTTTTAGGGGCAGATACGCAGTATTTT. Amino acid sequence: CSVLGADTQYF.